The 8 T cell receptor beta chains listed next were all sequenced from one sample in a study of shared clonotypes between healthy human individuals (dated by TCRdb to the early 2020s). Receptors were amplified or captured by the immunoSEQ multiplex PCR assay. What TCRdb holds here is the immuneACCESS table cut down to in-frame rearrangements. Part of the clones is not present; checked against another copy, under half of the missing clones reflect an unresolved V gene, and the others are unexplained. This sample comprises about 2.4 million clones, approximately 93% of them detected only once. The ten largest clonotypes hold about 0.38% of the sample. The sequenced material came from naive CD4+ T cells from PBMCs. What the cell subset or site label conveys for this sample: CD45RA+ positively selected. The receptors here all came from a man between 18 and 35 years old in good health. Some clones in this sample may be carry-over from other donors' samples.

V usage is TRBV7-9 and J usage is TRBJ2-7; TRBD1 is a possible D gene (6 bases). The CDR3 has 14 residues. Germline values: CDR1 SEHNR, CDR2 FQNEAQ (reference sequence). The V end lost 5 bases, the J end lost 5 bases, and 16 bases lay between the germline ends. The CDR3 sequence is CASSHGTGIDEQYF. The CDR3 DNA reads TGTGCCAGCAGCCATGGTACAGGGATCGACGAGCAGTACTTC.

The rearrangement joins TRBV7-9 to TRBJ2-3; no definite D call. Germline V gives CDR1 SEHNR, CDR2 FQNEAQ (reference sequence). Trimming stripped 0 bases from V and 2 bases from J, with 9 bases between. The CDR3 covers 15 residues. CDR3 nucleotide sequence: TGTGCCAGCAGCTTAGCGCGACCCTACACAGATACGCAGTATTTT. Protein product: CASSLARPYTDTQYF.

This clone was found once. The rearrangement uses TRBV5-1 and TRBJ2-6, with D uncertain. Between the trimmed V and J ends, which lost 7 bases and 0 bases, there was a span of 11 bases. The CDR3 spans 15 residues. The germline CDR1 and CDR2 sequences are SGHRS and YFSETQ. The CDR3 loop is CASGKISSGANVLTF. In DNA, the CDR3 is TGCGCCAGCGGAAAAATTAGCTCTGGGGCCAACGTCCTGACTTTC.

To note about this clone: Other DNA variants within this sample encode the same CDR3. This chain links TRBV9 with TRBJ2-1; 8 bases line up with TRBD2. CDR1 and CDR2 (germline): SGDLS, YYNGEE. The CDR3 has 15 residues. Germline trimming cut 2 bases from V and 5 bases from J; bases unmatched to any gene: 6. The CDR3 region is CASSVSSGRDNEQFF. As DNA, the CDR3 is TGTGCCAGCAGCGTTTCCAGCGGGAGAGACAATGAGCAGTTCTTC.

J is TRBJ2-3 and V is TRBV2; no reliable D call. The germline CDR1 and CDR2 sequences are SNHLY and FYNNEI. CDR3 length: 13 residues. Between the trimmed V and J ends, which lost 7 bases and 6 bases, there was a span of 14 bases. CDR3 sequence (DNA): TGTGCCAGCAAACGTAGTGTATTGGATACGCAGTATTTT. Translating gives CASKRSVLDTQYF.

The rearrangement joins TRBV25-1 to TRBJ1-4, with no clear D. The CDR3 has 13 amino acids. Trimming left V 3 bases short and J 7 bases short, with 9 bases between. Looked up from germline, CDR1 is MGHDK and CDR2 is SYGVNS. The DNA for the CDR3 is TGTGCCAGCAGTGATTGGGGAGGTGAAAAACTGTTTTTT. Its protein is CASSDWGGEKLFF. Filled out from reference TRBV25-1 and TRBJ1-4, the complete variable domain reads EADIYQTPRYLVIGTGKKITLECSQTMGHDKMYWYQQDPGMELHLIHYSYGVNSTEKGDLSSESTVSRIRTEHFPLTLESARPSHTSQYLCASSDWGGEKLFFGSGTQLSVL.

V is TRBV5-1 and J is TRBJ2-1; D not certain. V was clipped by 6 bases and J by 4 bases, with 14 bases between them. Germline V lookup: CDR1 SGHRS, CDR2 YFSETQ. This CDR3 has 14 amino acids. The CDR3 DNA sequence: TGCGCCAGCAATTCACTTCCCTCGTACAATGAGCAGTTCTTC. It yields the protein CASNSLPSYNEQFF. Based on the CDR3 plus reference TRBV5-1 and TRBJ2-1, the full variable domain is KAGVTQTPRYLIKTRGQQVTLSCSPISGHRSVSWYQQTPGQGLQFLFEYFSETQRNKGNFPGRFSGRQFSNSRSEMNVSTLELGDSALYLCASNSLPSYNEQFFGPGTRLTVL.

With respect to this clone: Other DNA sequences in this sample translate to the same CDR3. CDR3 amino acids: CASSGTSGETQYF. The CDR3 region has the DNA TGTGCCAGCAGTGGGACTAGCGGGGAGACCCAGTACTTC. J is TRBJ2-5 and V is TRBV9, with TRBD2 matching 12 bases. With 5 bases clipped from V and 5 bases from J, the junction kept 1 base outside the gene matches. CDR1 SGDLS and CDR2 YYNGEE come from the germline V gene. This CDR3 is built from 13 residues.